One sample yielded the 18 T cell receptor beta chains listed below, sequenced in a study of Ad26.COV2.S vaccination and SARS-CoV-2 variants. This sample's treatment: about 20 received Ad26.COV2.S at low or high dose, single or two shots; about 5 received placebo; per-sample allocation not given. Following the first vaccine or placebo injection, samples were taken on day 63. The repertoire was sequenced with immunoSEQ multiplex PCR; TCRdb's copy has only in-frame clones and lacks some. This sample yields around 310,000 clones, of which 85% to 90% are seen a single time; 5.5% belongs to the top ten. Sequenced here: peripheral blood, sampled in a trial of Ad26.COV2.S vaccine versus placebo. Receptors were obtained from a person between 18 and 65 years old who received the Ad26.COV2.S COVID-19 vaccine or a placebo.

The DNA for the CDR3 is TGCGCCAGCAGCCCCGGTAGCGGGAGAATCGGCACAGATACGCAGTATTTT. Encoded protein: CASSPGSGRIGTDTQYF. V usage is TRBV5-1 and J usage is TRBJ2-3; 9 bases fit TRBD2. After removal of 4 bases from V and 1 base from J, the junction contained 10 bases not matched to a gene. Looked up from germline, CDR1 is SGHRS and CDR2 is YFSETQ. The CDR3 runs 17 residues. Full variable domain (remainder filled in from reference TRBV5-1 and TRBJ2-3): KAGVTQTPRYLIKTRGQQVTLSCSPISGHRSVSWYQQTPGQGLQFLFEYFSETQRNKGNFPGRFSGRQFSNSRSEMNVSTLELGDSALYLCASSPGSGRIGTDTQYFGPGTRLTVL.

As DNA, the CDR3 is TGTGCCAGCAGTTTAAGCCCTATGTTGACAGGACTGGCCCTCTATGGCTACACCTTC. Its protein is CASSLSPMLTGLALYGYTF. The chain combines TRBV27 with TRBJ1-2; D might be TRBD1 (6 bases). This CDR3 has 19 residues. The germline V gene has CDR1 MNHEY and CDR2 SMNVEV (reference sequence). Trimming removed 2 bases from V and 4 bases from J, with 26 bases in between.

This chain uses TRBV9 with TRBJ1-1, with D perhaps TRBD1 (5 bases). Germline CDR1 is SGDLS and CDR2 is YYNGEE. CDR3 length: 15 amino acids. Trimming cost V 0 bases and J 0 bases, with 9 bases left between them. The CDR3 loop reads CASSVDPGLNTEAFF. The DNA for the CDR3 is TGTGCCAGCAGCGTAGACCCAGGGCTGAACACTGAAGCTTTCTTT.

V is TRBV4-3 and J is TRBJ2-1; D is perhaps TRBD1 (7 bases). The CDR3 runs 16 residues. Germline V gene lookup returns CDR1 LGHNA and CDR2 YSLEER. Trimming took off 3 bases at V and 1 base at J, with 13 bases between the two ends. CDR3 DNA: TGCGCCAGCAGCCATCCCTCAGGGGGGTCCTACAATGAGCAGTTCTTC. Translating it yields CASSHPSGGSYNEQFF.

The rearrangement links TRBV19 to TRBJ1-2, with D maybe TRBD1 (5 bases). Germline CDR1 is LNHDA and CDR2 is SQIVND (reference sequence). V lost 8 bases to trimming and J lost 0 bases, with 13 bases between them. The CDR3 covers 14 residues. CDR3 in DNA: TGTGCCAGTTCCGGGACGGAGGCTAACTATGGCTACACCTTC. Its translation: CASSGTEANYGYTF. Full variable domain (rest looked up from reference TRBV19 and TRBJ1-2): DGGITQSPKYLFRKEGQNVTLSCEQNLNHDAMYWYRQDPGQGLRLIYYSQIVNDFQKGDIAEGYSVSREKKESFPLTVTSAQKNPTAFYLCASSGTEANYGYTFGSGTRLTVV.

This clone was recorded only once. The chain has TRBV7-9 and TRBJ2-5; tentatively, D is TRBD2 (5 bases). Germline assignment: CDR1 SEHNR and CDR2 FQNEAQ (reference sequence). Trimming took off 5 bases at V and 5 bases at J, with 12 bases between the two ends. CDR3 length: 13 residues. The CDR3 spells CASSRPGFETQYF. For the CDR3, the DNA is TGTGCCAGCAGCCGCCCGGGGTTCGAGACCCAGTACTTC.

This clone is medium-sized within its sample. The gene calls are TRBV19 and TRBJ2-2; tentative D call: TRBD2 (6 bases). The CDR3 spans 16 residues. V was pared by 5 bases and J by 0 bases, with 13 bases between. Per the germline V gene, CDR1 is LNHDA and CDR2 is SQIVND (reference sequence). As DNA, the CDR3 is TGTGCCAGTAGTCCGGGGACTCGCCCGAACACCGGGGAGCTGTTTTTT. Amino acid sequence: CASSPGTRPNTGELFF.

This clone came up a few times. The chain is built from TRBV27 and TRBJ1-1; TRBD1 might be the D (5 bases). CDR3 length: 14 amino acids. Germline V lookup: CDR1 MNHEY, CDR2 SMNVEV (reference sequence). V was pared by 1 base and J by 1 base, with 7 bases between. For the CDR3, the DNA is TGTGCCAGCAGTTTATTTGGGGGGAACACTGAAGCTTTCTTT. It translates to CASSLFGGNTEAFF.

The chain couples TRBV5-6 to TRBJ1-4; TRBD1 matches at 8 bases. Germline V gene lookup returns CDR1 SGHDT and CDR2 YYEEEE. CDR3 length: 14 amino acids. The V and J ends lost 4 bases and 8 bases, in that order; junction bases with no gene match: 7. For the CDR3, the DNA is TGTGCCAGCAGCCAGACAGGGGACGGGGAAAAACTGTTTTTT. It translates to CASSQTGDGEKLFF. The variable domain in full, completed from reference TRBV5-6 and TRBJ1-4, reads DAGVTQSPTHLIKTRGQQVTLRCSPKSGHDTVSWYQQALGQGPQFIFQYYEEEERQRGNFPDRFSGHQFPNYSSELNVNALLLGDSALYLCASSQTGDGEKLFFGSGTQLSVL.

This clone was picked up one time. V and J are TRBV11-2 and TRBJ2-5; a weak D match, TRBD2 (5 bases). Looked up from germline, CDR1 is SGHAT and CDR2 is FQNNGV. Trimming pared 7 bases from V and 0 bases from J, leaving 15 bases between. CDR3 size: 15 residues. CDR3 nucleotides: TGTGCCAGCACCCATCGGGGTTTGGACCAAGAGACCCAGTACTTC. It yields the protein CASTHRGLDQETQYF.

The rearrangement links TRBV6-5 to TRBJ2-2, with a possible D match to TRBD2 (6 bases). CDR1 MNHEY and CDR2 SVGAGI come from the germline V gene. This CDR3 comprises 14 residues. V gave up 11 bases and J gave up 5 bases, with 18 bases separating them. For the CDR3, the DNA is TGTGCCGTTCGGCGGGGCCTACAAACCGGGGAGCTGTTTTTT. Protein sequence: CAVRRGLQTGELFF.

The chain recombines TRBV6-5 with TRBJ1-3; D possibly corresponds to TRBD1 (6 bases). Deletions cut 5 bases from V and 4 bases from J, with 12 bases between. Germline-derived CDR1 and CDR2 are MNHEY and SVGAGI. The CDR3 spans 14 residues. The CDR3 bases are TGTGCCAGCAGTCTCCAGGGGTGGGGAAACACCATATATTTT. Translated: CASSLQGWGNTIYF.

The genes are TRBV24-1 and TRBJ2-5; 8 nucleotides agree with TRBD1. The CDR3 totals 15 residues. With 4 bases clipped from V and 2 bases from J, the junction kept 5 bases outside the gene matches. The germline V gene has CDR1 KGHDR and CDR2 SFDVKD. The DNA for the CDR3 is TGTGCCACCAGTGACTTTCGGACAGGGCAAGAGACCCAGTACTTC. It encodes CATSDFRTGQETQYF.

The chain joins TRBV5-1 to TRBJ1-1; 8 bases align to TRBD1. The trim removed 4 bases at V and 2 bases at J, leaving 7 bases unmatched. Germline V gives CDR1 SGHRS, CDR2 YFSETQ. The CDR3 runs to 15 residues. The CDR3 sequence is CASSPWTGSNTEAFF. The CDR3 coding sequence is TGCGCCAGCAGCCCTTGGACAGGGAGTAACACTGAAGCTTTCTTT.

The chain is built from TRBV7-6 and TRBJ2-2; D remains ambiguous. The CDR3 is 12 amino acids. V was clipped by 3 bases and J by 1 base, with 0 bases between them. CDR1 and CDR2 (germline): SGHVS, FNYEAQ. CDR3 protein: CASSLNTGELFF. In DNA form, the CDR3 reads TGTGCCAGCAGCTTGAACACCGGGGAGCTGTTTTTT.

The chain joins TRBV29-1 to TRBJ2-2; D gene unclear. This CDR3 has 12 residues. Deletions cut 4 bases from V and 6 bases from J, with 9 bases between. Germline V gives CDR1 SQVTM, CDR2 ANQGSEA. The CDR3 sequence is CSVVVLSGELFF. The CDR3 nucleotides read TGCAGCGTTGTGGTCTTATCCGGGGAGCTGTTTTTT.

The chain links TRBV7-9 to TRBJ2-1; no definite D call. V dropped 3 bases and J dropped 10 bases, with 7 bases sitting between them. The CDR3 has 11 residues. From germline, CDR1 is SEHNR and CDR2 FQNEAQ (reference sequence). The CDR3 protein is CASSFGDEQFF. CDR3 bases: TGTGCCAGCAGCTTTGGAGACGAGCAGTTCTTC.

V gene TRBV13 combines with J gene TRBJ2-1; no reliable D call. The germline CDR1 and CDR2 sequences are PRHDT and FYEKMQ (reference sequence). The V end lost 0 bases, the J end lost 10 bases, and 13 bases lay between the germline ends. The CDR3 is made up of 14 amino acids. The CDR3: CASSLGGLAEEQFF. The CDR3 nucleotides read TGTGCCAGCAGCTTAGGTGGGTTAGCTGAGGAGCAGTTCTTC.